This T cell receptor beta chain was captured by sequencing in a study of coeliac disease. The study's findings and limits: Largely private TRB repertoires meant most sequences were sample-unique.

This clone qualifies as medium-sized. What it binds is unknown. CDR3 length: 14 amino acids. Germline CDR1 MNHNS, CDR2 SASEGT. J gave up 2 bases and V 9 bases, and 8 bases lay outside the gene matches. Produced via immunoSEQ multiplex PCR; TCRdb's table is partial and in-frame only. The table lists a few thousand clones, 45% to 55% of them singletons. The TCR originated in a man aged 60-69 years with celiac disease on a gluten-free diet. The specimen sequenced was intraepithelial lymphocytes from the gut. V is TRBV6-1 and J is TRBJ2-7; the match to TRBD1 covers 9 bases. The CDR3 bases are TGTGCCAGTTCCTTACAGGGGGCTACCTACGAGCAGTACTTC. Protein: CASSLQGATYEQYF.